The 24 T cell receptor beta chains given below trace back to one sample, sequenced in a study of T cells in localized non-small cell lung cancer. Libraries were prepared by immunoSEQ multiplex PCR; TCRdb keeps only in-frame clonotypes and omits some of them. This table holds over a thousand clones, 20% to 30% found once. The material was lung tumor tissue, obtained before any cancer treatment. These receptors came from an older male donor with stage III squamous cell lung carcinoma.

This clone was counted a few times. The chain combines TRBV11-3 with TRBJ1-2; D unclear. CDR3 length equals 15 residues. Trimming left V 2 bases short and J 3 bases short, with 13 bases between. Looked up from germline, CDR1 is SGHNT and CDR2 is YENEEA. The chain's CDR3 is CASSLWPGGHYGYTF. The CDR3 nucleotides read TGTGCCAGCAGCTTATGGCCAGGCGGGCACTATGGCTACACCTTC.

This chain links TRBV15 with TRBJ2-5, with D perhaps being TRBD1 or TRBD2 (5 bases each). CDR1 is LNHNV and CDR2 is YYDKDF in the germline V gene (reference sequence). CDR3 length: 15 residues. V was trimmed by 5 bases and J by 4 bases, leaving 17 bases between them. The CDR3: CATSLERGVGETQYF. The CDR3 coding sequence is TGTGCCACCAGCCTCGAAAGGGGAGTAGGAGAGACCCAGTACTTC. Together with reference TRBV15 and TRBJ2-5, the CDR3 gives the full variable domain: DAMVIQNPRYQVTQFGKPVTLSCSQTLNHNVMYWYQQKSSQAPKLLFHYYDKDFNNEADTPDNFQSRRPNTSFCFLDIRSPGLGDTAMYLCATSLERGVGETQYFGPGTRLLVL.

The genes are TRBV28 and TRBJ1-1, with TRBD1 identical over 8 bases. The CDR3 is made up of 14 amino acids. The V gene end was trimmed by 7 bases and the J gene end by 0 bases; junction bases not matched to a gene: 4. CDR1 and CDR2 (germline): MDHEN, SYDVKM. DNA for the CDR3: TGTGCCAGCACGCAGGGGGCCATGAACACTGAAGCTTTCTTT. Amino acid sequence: CASTQGAMNTEAFF.

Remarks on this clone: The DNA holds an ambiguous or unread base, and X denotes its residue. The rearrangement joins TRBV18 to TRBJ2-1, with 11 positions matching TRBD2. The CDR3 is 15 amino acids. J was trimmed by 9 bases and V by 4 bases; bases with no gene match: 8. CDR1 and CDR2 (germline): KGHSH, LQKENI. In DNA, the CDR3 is TGTGCCAGCTCACAAARACTAGCGGGAGAGGGTGAGCAGTTCTTC. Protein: CASSQXLAGEGEQFF.

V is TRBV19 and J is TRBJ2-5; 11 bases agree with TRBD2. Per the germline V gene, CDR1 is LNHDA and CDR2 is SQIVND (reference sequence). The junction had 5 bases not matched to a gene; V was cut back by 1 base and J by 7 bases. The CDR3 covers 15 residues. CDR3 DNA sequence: TGTGCCAGTAGTATAGTTAGCGGGGGGGCTGGGACCCAGTACTTC. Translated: CASSIVSGGAGTQYF.

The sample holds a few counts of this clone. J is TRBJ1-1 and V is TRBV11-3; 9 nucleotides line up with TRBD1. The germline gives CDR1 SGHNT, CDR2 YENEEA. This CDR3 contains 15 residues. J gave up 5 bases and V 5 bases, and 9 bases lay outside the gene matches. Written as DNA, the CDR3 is TGTGCCAGCAGCCTAAGGACAGGGGAGGCGACTGAAGCTTTCTTT. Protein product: CASSLRTGEATEAFF. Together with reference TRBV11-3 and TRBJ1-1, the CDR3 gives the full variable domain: EAGVVQSPRYKIIEKKQPVAFWCNPISGHNTLYWYLQNLGQGPELLIRYENEEAVDDSQLPKDRFSAERLKGVDSTLKIQPAELGDSAVYLCASSLRTGEATEAFFGQGTRLTVV.

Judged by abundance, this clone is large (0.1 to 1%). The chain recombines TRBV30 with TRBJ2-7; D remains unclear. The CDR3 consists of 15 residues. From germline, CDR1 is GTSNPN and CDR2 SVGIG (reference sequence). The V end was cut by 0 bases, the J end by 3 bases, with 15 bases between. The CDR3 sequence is CAWSVGGGVSYEQYF. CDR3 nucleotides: TGTGCCTGGAGTGTAGGTGGTGGCGTGAGCTACGAGCAGTACTTC.

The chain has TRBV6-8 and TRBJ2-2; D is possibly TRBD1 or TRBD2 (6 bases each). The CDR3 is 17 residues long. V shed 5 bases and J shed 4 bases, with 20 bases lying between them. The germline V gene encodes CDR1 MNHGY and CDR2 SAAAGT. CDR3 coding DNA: TGTGCCAGCAGTGCGCCCAGGGGAGGTGCGACCACCGGGGAGCTGTTTTTT. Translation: CASSAPRGGATTGELFF.

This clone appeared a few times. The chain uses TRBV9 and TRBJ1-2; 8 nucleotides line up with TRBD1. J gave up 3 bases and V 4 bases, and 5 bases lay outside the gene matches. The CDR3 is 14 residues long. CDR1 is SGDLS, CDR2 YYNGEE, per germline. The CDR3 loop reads CASSPRTGYYGYTF. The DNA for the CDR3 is TGTGCCAGCAGCCCCCGGACAGGGTACTATGGCTACACCTTC.

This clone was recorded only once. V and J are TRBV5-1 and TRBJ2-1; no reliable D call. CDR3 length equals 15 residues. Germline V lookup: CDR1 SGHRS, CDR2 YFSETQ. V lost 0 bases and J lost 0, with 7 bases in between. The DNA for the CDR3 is TGCGCCAGCAGCTTGGAGTCGAGCTCCTACAATGAGCAGTTCTTC. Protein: CASSLESSSYNEQFF.

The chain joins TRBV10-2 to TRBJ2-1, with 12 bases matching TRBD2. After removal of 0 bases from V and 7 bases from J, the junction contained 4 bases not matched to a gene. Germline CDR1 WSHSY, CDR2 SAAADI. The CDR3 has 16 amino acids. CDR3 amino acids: CASSESTSGGGNEQFF. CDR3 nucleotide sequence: TGCGCCAGCAGTGAGTCGACTAGCGGGGGAGGGAATGAGCAGTTCTTC.

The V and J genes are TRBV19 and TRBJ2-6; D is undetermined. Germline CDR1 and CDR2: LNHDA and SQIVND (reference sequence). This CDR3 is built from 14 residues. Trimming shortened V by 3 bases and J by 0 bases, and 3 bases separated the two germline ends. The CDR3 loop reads CASSISSGANVLTF. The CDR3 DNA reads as TGTGCCAGTAGTATTTCCTCTGGGGCCAACGTCCTGACTTTC.

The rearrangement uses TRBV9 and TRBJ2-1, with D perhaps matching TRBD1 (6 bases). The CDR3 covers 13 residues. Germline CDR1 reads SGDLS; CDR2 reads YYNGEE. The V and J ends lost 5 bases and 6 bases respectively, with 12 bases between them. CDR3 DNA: TGTGCCAGCAGTGGGCCCAGGGGCAATGAGCAGTTCTTC. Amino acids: CASSGPRGNEQFF.

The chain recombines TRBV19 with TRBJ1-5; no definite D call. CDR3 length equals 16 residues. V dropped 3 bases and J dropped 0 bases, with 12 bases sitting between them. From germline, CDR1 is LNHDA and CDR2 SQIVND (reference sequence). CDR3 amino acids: CASSIGSEISNQPQHF. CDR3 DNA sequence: TGTGCCAGTAGTATTGGCTCGGAGATTAGCAATCAGCCCCAGCATTTT.

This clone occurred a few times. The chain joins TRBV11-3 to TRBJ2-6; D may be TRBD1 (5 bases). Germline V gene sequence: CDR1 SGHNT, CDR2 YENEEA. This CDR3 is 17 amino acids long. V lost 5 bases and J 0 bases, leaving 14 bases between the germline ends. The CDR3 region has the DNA TGTGCCAGCAGCGGCAGACAGTCGACCTCTGGGGCCAACGTCCTGACTTTC. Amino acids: CASSGRQSTSGANVLTF.

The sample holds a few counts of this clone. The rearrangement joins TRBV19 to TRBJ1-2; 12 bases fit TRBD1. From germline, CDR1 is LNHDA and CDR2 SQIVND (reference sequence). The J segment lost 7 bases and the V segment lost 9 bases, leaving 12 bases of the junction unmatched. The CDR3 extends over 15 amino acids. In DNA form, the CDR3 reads TGTGCCAGCGAGGGACAGGGGGCGCGGGCGAGTGGCTACACCTTC. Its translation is CASEGQGARASGYTF.

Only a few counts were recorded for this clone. CDR3 nucleotides: TGTGCCAGCAGCTTAGATCCAGGGCCTTACAATGAGCAGTTCTTC. Amino acids: CASSLDPGPYNEQFF. The chain couples TRBV11-3 to TRBJ2-1; possibly TRBD1 for D (5 bases). V lost 0 bases, J lost 4 bases, and 10 bases lay in between. The CDR3 spans 15 residues. The V gene's germline CDR1 is SGHNT and CDR2 YENEEA.

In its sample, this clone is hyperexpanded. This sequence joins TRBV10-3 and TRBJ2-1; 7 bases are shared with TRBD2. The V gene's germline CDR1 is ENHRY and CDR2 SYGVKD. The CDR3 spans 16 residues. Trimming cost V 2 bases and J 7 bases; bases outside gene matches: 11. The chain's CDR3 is CAISEREGVTGNEQFF. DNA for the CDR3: TGTGCCATCAGTGAGAGGGAGGGAGTTACTGGGAATGAGCAGTTCTTC.

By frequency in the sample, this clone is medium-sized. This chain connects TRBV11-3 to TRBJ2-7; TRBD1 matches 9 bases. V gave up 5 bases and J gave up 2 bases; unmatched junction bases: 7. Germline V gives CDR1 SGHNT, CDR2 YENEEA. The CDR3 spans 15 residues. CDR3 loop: CASSEDGTGPYEQYF. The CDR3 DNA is TGTGCCAGCAGCGAGGACGGGACAGGGCCCTACGAGCAGTACTTC.

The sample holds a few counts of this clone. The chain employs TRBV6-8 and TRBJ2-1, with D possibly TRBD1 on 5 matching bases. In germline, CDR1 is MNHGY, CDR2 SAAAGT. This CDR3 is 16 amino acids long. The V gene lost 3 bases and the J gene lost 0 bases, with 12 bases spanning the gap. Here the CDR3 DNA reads TGTGCCAGCAGTTATCGCAGGGTAACCTCCTACAATGAGCAGTTCTTC. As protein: CASSYRRVTSYNEQFF.

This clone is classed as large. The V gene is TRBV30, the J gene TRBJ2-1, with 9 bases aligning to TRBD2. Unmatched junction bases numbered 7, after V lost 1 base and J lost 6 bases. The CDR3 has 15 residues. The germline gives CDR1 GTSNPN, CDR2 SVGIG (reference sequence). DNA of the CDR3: TGTGCCTGGAGTGAGTCTGGCGGGGGGGCCAATGAGCAGTTCTTC. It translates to CAWSESGGGANEQFF.

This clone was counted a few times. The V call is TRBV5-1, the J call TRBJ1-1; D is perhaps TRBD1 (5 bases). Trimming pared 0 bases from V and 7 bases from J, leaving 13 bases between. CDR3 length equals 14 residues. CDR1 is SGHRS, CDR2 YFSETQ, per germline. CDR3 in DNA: TGCGCCAGCAGCTTGGATCCCACGCAGGGTGAAGCTTTCTTT. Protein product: CASSLDPTQGEAFF.

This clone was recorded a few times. The CDR3 DNA reads TGTGCCAGTAGTATGGGCCAGGGATGGGCCACTGAAGCTTTCTTT. Its protein product is CASSMGQGWATEAFF. The J gene is TRBJ1-1, the V gene TRBV19; D may be TRBD1 (5 bases). CDR3 length: 15 amino acids. The germline CDR1 and CDR2 sequences are LNHDA and SQIVND (reference sequence). Trimming left V 3 bases short and J 4 bases short, with 15 bases between.

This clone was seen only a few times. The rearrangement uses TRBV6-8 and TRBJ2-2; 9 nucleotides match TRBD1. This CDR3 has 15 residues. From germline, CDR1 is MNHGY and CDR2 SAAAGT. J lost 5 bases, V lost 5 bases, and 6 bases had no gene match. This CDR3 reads CASSEGQGFTGELFF. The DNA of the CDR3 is TGTGCCAGCAGTGAGGGACAGGGATTTACCGGGGAGCTGTTTTTT.